The entry below describes one T cell receptor beta chain. This sample was included in a study of CD8 T cells in Susac syndrome. It was with random hexamers that about 0.45 to 1 ug RNA was reverse transcribed. Across 54 Vbeta and 13 Jbeta, immunoSEQ multiplex PCR amplified TCR beta CDR3. TCRdb re-called the immunoSEQ multiplex PCR reads through MiXCR, storing one row per CDR3 protein. The sample contains about 120,000 distinct CDR3 sequences, 90% to 95% of which appear only once. Trimming cost V 6 bases and J 7 bases; bases outside gene matches: 10. The length of the CDR3 is 14 residues. Germline V gene data show CDR1 as SQVTM and CDR2 as ANQGSEA.

This clonotype was sampled from a human donor in good health. The source material was CD4+ T cells from PBMCs. The rearrangement links TRBV29-1 to TRBJ2-5; 11 bases are shared with TRBD2. CDR3 protein: CSVAGTSGEATQYF. The DNA of the CDR3 is TGCAGCGTAGCCGGGACTAGCGGAGAGGCGACCCAGTACTTC.